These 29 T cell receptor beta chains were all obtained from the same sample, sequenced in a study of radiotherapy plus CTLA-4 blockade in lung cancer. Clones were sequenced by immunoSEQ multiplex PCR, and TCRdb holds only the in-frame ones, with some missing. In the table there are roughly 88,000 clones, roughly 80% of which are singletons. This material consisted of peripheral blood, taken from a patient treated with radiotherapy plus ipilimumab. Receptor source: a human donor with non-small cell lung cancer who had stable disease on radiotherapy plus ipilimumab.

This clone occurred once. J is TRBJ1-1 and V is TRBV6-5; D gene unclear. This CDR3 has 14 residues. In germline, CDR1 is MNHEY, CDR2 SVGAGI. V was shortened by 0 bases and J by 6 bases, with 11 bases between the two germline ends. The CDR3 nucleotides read TGTGCCAGCAGTTACTCGAGAGGTAATCCTGAAGCTTTCTTT. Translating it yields CASSYSRGNPEAFF.

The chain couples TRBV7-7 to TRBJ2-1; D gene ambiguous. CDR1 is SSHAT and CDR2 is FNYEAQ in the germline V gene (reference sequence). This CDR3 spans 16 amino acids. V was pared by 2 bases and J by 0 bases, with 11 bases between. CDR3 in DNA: TGTGCCAGCAGCTTAAGTACTACCTCCTCCTACAATGAGCAGTTCTTC. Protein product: CASSLSTTSSYNEQFF.

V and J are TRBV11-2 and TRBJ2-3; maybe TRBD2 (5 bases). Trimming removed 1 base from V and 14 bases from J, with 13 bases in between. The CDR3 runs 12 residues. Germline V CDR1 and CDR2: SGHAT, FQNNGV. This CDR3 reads CASSLVGATSYF. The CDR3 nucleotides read TGTGCCAGCAGCTTAGTGGGAGCTACCTCGTATTTT.

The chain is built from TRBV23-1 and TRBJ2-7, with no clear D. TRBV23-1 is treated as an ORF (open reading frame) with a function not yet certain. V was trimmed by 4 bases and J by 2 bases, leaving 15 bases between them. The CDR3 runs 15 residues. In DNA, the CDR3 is TGCGCCAGCAGTCTCCAAATCAGGTCCCCCTACGAGCAGTACTTC. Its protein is CASSLQIRSPYEQYF.

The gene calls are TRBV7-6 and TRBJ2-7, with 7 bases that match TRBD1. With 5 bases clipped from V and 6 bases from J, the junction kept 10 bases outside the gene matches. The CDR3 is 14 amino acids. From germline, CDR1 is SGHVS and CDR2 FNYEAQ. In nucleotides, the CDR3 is TGTGCCAGCAGCCCCAGACAGGGACGGTTCGAGCAGTACTTC. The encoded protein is CASSPRQGRFEQYF.

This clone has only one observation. Here the CDR3 DNA reads TGTGCCAGCAGGGGGACACAGGGAAGGGATCAGCCCCAGCATTTT. This translates into CASRGTQGRDQPQHF. V is TRBV28 and J is TRBJ1-5; D is possibly TRBD1 (6 bases). Looked up from germline, CDR1 is MDHEN and CDR2 is SYDVKM. CDR3 length: 15 amino acids. V gave up 6 bases and J gave up 5 bases, with 17 bases separating them. The full variable domain, rest sourced from reference TRBV28 and TRBJ1-5, is DVKVTQSSRYLVKRTGEKVFLECVQDMDHENMFWYRQDPGLGLRLIYFSYDVKMKEKGDIPEGYSVSREKKERFSLILESASTNQTSMYLCASRGTQGRDQPQHFGDGTRLSIL.

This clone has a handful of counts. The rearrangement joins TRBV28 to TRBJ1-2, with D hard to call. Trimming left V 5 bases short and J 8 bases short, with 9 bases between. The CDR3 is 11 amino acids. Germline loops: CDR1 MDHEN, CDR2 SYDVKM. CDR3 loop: CASSGPRGYTF. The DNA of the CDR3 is TGTGCCAGCAGTGGCCCGAGAGGCTACACCTTC.

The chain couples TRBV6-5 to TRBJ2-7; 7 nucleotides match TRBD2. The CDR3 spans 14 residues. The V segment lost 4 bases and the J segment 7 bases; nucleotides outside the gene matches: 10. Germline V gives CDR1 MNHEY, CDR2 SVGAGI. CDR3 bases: TGTGCCAGCAGTTCGGGGGGTTTCCCTTTGGAGCAGTACTTC. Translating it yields CASSSGGFPLEQYF.

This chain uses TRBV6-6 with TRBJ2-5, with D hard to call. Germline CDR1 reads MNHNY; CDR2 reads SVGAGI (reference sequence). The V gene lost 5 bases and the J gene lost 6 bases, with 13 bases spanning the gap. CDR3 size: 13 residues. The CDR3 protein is CASSPDPRKTQYF. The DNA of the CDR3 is TGTGCCAGCAGTCCGGACCCAAGGAAGACCCAGTACTTC.

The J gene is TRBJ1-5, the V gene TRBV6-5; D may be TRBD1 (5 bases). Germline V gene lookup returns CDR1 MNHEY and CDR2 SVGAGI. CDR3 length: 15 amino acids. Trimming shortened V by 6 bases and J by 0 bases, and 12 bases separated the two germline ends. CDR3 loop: CASRGDADSNQPQHF. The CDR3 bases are TGTGCCAGCAGGGGGGACGCCGATAGCAATCAGCCCCAGCATTTT.

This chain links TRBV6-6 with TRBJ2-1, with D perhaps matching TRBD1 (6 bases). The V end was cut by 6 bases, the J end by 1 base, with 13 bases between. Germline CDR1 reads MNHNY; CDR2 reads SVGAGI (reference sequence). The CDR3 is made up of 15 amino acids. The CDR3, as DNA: TGTGCCAGCAGCCGGGGACATGAGTCCTACAATGAGCAGTTCTTC. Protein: CASSRGHESYNEQFF.

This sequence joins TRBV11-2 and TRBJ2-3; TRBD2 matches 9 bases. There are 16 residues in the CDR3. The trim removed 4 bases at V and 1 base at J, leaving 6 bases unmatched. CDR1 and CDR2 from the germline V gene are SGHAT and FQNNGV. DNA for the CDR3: TGTGCCAGCAGCTCCAGGAGGACTAGCGGCACAGATACGCAGTATTTT. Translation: CASSSRRTSGTDTQYF.

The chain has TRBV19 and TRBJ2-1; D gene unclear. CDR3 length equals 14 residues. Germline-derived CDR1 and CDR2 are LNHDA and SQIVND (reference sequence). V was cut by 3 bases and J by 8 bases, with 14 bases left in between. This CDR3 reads CASSITRSLDEQFF. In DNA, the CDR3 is TGTGCCAGTAGTATTACAAGGTCTTTGGATGAGCAGTTCTTC.

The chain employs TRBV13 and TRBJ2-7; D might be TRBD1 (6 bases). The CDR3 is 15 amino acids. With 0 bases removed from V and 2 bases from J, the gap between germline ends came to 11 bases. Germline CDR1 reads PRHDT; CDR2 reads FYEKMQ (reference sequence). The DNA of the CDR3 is TGTGCCAGCAGCTTAGGGAGGGGGTTTACCTACGAGCAGTACTTC. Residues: CASSLGRGFTYEQYF.

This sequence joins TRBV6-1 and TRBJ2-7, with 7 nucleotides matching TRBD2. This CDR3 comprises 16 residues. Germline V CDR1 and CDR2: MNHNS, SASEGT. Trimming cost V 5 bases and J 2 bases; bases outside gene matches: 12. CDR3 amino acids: CASSQGGAGDTYEQYF. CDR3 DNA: TGTGCCAGCAGTCAAGGTGGCGCGGGAGATACCTACGAGCAGTACTTC.

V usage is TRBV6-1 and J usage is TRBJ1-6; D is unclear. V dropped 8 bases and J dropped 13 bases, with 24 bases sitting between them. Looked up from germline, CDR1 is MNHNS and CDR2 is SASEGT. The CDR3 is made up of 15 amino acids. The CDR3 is CASQPSGGRIIPLHF. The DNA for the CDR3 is TGTGCCAGCCAACCGTCGGGCGGCCGAATCATCCCCCTCCACTTT.

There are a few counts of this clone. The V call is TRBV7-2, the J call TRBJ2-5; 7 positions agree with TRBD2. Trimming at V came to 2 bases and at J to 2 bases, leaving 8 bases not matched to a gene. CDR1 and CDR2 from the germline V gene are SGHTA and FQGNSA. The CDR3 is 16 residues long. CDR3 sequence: CASSLREGLPQETQYF. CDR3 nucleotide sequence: TGTGCCAGCAGCTTACGAGAGGGACTACCTCAAGAGACCCAGTACTTC.

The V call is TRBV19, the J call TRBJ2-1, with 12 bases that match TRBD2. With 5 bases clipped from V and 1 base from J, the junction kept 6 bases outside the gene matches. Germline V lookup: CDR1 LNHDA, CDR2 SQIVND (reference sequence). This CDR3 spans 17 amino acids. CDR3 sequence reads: CASSVTSGGSSYNEQFF. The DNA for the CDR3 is TGTGCCAGTAGTGTCACTAGCGGGGGGTCATCCTACAATGAGCAGTTCTTC.

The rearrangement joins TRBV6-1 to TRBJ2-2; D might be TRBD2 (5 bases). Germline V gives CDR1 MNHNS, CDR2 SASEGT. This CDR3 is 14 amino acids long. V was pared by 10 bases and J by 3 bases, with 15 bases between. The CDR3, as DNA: TGTGCCATCAGCCCGGGGTCAGACACCGGGGAGCTGTTTTTT. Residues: CAISPGSDTGELFF.

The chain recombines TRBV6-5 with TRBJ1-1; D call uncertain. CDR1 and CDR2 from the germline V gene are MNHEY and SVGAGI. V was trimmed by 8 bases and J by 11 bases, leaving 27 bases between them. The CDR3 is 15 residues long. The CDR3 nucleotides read TGTGCCAGCGTCCCCTCCTTGGGGTCCCCTTGGGTGGCTTTCTTT. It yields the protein CASVPSLGSPWVAFF.

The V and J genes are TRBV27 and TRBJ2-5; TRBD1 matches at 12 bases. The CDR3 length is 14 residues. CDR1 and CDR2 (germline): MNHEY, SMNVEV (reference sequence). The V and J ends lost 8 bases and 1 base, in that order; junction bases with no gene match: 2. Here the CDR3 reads CASGTGGGQETQYF. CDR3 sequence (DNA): TGTGCCAGCGGGACAGGGGGCGGCCAAGAGACCCAGTACTTC.

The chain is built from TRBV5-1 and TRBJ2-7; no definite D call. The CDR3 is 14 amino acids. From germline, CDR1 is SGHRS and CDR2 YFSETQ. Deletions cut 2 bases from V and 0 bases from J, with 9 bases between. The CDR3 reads CASSFPSSSYEQYF. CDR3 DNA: TGCGCCAGCAGCTTCCCAAGTTCCTCCTACGAGCAGTACTTC.

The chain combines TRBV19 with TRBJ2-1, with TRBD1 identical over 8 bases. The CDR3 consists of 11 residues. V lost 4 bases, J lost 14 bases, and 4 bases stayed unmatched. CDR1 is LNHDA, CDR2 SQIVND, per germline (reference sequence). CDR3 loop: CASSKAGGKFF. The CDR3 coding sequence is TGTGCCAGTAGTAAGGCAGGGGGCAAGTTCTTC.

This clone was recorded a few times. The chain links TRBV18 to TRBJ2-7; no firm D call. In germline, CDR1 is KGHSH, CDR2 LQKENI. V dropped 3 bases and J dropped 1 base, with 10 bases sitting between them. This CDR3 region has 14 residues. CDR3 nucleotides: TGTGCCAGCTCACCCTTTAAGGGTTCCTACGAGCAGTACTTC. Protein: CASSPFKGSYEQYF.

For the CDR3, the DNA is TGTGCCAGCACCAGGGGCGGGTCCTACGAGCAGTACTTC. Its protein is CASTRGGSYEQYF. The chain links TRBV28 to TRBJ2-7; D may be TRBD1 (6 bases). This CDR3 spans 13 amino acids. In germline, CDR1 is MDHEN, CDR2 SYDVKM. V dropped 7 bases and J dropped 1 base, with 11 bases sitting between them. Supplemented by reference TRBV28 and TRBJ2-7, the full variable domain reads DVKVTQSSRYLVKRTGEKVFLECVQDMDHENMFWYRQDPGLGLRLIYFSYDVKMKEKGDIPEGYSVSREKKERFSLILESASTNQTSMYLCASTRGGSYEQYFGPGTRLTVT.

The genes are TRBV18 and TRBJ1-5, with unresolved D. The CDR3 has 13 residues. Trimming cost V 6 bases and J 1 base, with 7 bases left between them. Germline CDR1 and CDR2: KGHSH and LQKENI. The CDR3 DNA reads TGTGCCAGCTCGGGTGGAAGCAATCAGCCCCAGCATTTT. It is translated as CASSGGSNQPQHF.

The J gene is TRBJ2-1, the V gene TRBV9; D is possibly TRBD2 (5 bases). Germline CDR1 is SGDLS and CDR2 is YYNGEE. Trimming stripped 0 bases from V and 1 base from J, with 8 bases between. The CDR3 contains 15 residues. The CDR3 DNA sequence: TGTGCCAGCAGCGTAGATGAGGGTTCCTACAATGAGCAGTTCTTC. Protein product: CASSVDEGSYNEQFF.

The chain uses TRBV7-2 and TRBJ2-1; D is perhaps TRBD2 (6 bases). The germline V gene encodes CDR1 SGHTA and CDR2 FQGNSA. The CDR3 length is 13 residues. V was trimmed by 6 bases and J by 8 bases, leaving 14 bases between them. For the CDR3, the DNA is TGTGCCAGCAGTGCCAGATGGGGGGATGAGCAGTTCTTC. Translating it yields CASSARWGDEQFF.

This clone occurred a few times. The CDR3 loop is CASSLTDGSYEQYF. The CDR3 region has the DNA TGTGCCAGCAGCTTAACGGACGGATCCTACGAGCAGTACTTC. The rearrangement links TRBV7-6 to TRBJ2-7; D gene ambiguous. The ends were cut back, 2 bases at V and 1 base at J, with 9 bases in the middle. The germline V gene has CDR1 SGHVS and CDR2 FNYEAQ. The CDR3 is 14 residues long.